The rows below give T cell receptor beta chains drawn from one sample of a study of Ad26.COV2.S vaccination and SARS-CoV-2 variants. TCRdb's table, derived via immunoSEQ multiplex PCR, lists solely in-frame clones and lacks some. The table has 450,000 to 550,000 clones, 89% seen once. The sample was peripheral blood, taken in a trial of Ad26.COV2.S vaccine versus placebo. The receptors were sampled from a person aged 18 to 65 who received the Ad26.COV2.S COVID-19 vaccine or a placebo. The CDR3 runs from the conserved cysteine through the conserved F or W. The D gene is left open where the match is weak. Only some rows state a clone size, as once, few, many or a class for expanded clones.

D | length | J | size | V | CDR3 | DNA
TRBD1 | 16 | TRBJ1-1 | . | TRBV7-9 | CASSPGGTGLNTEAFF | TGTGCCAGCAGCCCCGGAGGGACAGGGTTGAACACTGAAGCTTTCTTT
TRBD2 | 12 | TRBJ2-7 | . | TRBV30 | CAWRAGGYEQYF | TGTGCCTGGAGGGCGGGAGGCTACGAGCAGTACTTC
TRBD1 | 14 | TRBJ2-7 | . | TRBV6-5 | CASSFDRVSNEQYF | TGTGCCAGCAGCTTCGACAGGGTCTCCAACGAGCAGTACTTC
TRBD2 | 16 | TRBJ2-1 | . | TRBV19 | CASRSLSGSTYNEQFF | TGTGCCAGTAGATCCCTTAGCGGGAGCACCTACAATGAGCAGTTCTTC
. | 16 | TRBJ2-6 | . | TRBV11-2 | CASSPLWGTGANVLTF | TGTGCCAGCAGCCCCCTCTGGGGAACTGGGGCCAACGTCCTGACTTTC
TRBD2 | 15 | TRBJ2-7 | . | TRBV7-8 | CASSLAPSGSYEQYF | TGTGCCAGCAGCTTAGCCCCTAGCGGCTCCTACGAGCAGTACTTC
. | 14 | TRBJ2-2 | . | TRBV25-1 | CASLPATVPGELFF | TGTGCCAGTCTACCAGCGACAGTTCCCGGGGAGCTGTTTTTT
. | 15 | TRBJ2-1 | . | TRBV28 | CASSSGGTNYNEQFF | TGTGCCAGCAGTTCTGGCGGGACCAACTACAATGAGCAGTTCTTC
TRBD1 | 15 | TRBJ2-3 | . | TRBV7-2 | CASSPGQGLADTQYF | TGTGCCAGCAGCCCCGGACAGGGTTTGGCAGATACGCAGTATTTT
. | 13 | TRBJ1-3 | . | TRBV5-5 | CASSFQGLDTIYF | TGTGCCAGCAGCTTTCAGGGTCTGGACACCATATATTTT
TRBD1 | 13 | TRBJ1-6 | . | TRBV6-5 | CASRQGNNSPLHF | TGTGCCAGCCGACAGGGAAATAATTCACCCCTCCACTTT
. | 15 | TRBJ2-4 | . | TRBV7-2 | CASSPEGRGKNIQYF | TGTGCCAGCAGCCCGGAGGGCAGGGGCAAAAACATTCAGTACTTC
. | 15 | TRBJ1-1 | . | TRBV19 | CASRTDRAMNTEAFF | TGTGCCAGTAGAACCGACAGAGCCATGAACACTGAAGCTTTCTTT
. | 11 | TRBJ2-1 | . | TRBV3-1/TRBV3-2 | CASSLGGEQFF | TGTGCCAGCAGCCTAGGGGGTGAGCAGTTCTTC
TRBD1 | 13 | TRBJ1-2 | . | TRBV3-1/TRBV3-2 | CASSSPRQGGYTF | TGTGCCAGCAGCTCCCCCAGACAGGGTGGCTACACCTTC
TRBD1 | 13 | TRBJ1-5 | few | TRBV25-1 | CASSGYRGQPQHF | TGTGCCAGCAGTGGGTACAGGGGGCAGCCCCAGCATTTT
. | 16 | TRBJ1-2 | . | TRBV6-5 | CASSYSPEGTDYGYTF | TGTGCCAGCAGTTACTCCCCCGAGGGCACGGACTATGGCTACACCTTC
. | 14 | TRBJ2-7 | once | TRBV19 | CASSIDPGHGEQYF | TGTGCCAGTAGTATAGATCCGGGGCACGGCGAGCAGTACTTC
TRBD1 | 17 | TRBJ1-2 | . | TRBV6-1 | CASSEARQGIVLYGYTF | TGTGCCAGCAGTGAAGCGAGACAGGGGATTGTCCTCTATGGCTACACCTTC
. | 14 | TRBJ2-1 | . | TRBV5-5 | CASSSNTGYNEQFF | TGTGCCAGCAGCTCGAATACAGGGTACAATGAGCAGTTCTTC
. | 15 | TRBJ1-2 | . | TRBV27 | CASSLSRTVYYGYTF | TGTGCCAGCAGTTTATCCAGGACAGTATACTATGGCTACACCTTC
. | 14 | TRBJ2-5 | . | TRBV3-1/TRBV3-2 | CASSQGGVQRTQYF | TGTGCCAGCAGCCAAGGAGGGGTACAGCGGACCCAGTACTTC
. | 15 | TRBJ1-2 | . | TRBV28 | CASNLRRGYPYGYTF | TGTGCCAGCAACCTTCGAAGGGGTTATCCCTATGGCTACACCTTC
TRBD2 | 19 | TRBJ2-7 | . | TRBV3-1/TRBV3-2 | CASSRKPTSGGSFTYEQYF | TGTGCCAGCAGCCGTAAACCGACTAGCGGGGGGTCCTTCACCTACGAGCAGTACTTC
TRBD2 | 16 | TRBJ2-1 | . | TRBV5-1 | CASSPSSGSLLGEQFF | TGCGCCAGCAGCCCCTCTAGCGGGAGCCTCCTCGGTGAGCAGTTCTTC
. | 14 | TRBJ2-1 | once | TRBV7-9 | CASSLRGYYNEQFF | TGTGCCAGCAGCTTACGAGGCTACTACAATGAGCAGTTCTTC
. | 14 | TRBJ1-1 | once | TRBV19 | CASSIRRGGTEAFF | TGTGCCAGTAGTATCCGGAGGGGGGGGACTGAAGCTTTCTTT
TRBD1 | 14 | TRBJ1-6 | . | TRBV5-1 | CASSHGTGDSPLHF | TGCGCCAGCAGCCACGGGACAGGAGATTCACCCCTCCACTTT
. | 14 | TRBJ1-1 | few | TRBV4-3 | CASSQDRENTEAFF | TGCGCCAGCAGCCAAGATAGGGAGAACACTGAAGCTTTCTTT
. | 18 | TRBJ1-5 | . | TRBV6-2/TRBV6-3 | CASSYDTRAGYSNQPQHF | TGTGCCAGCAGTTACGACACCCGGGCAGGGTATAGCAATCAGCCCCAGCATTTT
. | 14 | TRBJ1-2 | . | TRBV19 | CASSITGFGYGYTF | TGTGCCAGTAGTATCACCGGGTTCGGTTATGGCTACACCTTC
. | 13 | TRBJ2-5 | . | TRBV5-1 | CASSFTGGETQYF | TGCGCCAGCAGCTTTACCGGCGGTGAGACCCAGTACTTC